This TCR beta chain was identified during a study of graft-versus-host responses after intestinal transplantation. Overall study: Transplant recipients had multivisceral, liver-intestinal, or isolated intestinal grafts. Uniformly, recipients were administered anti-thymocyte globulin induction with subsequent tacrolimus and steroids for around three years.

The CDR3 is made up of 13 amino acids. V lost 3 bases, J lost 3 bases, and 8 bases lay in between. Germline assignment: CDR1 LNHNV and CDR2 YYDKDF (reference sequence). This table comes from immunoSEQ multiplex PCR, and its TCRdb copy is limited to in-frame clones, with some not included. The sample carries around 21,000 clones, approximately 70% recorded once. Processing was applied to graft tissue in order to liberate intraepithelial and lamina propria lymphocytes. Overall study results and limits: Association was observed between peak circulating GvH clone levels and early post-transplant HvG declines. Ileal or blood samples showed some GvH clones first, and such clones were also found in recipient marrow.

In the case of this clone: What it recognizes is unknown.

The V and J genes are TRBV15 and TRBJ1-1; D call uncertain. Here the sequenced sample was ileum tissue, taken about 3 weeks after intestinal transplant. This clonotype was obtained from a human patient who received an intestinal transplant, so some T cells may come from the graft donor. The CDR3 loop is CATSSRGYTEAFF. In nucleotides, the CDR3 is TGTGCCACCAGCAGCCGAGGGTACACTGAAGCTTTCTTT.